This T cell receptor (beta chain) was recovered during a study of cytomegalovirus exposure and HLA in healthy donors (dated by TCRdb to 2016 to 2017). For the study in its entirety: According to an earlier analysis of around 600 of the donors, 150 million to 200 million T cells yielded 117 million unique TCR beta sequences and roughly 280 Gb of sequence data. Donor age, sex, ethnicity and CMV serostatus were compiled together with the repertoire data. Rather than using new phenotypic data, the later analysis identified candidate immune exposures from TCR beta sequences and from how often those sequences occurred across donors. An earlier analysis of approximately 640 of the donors applied high-throughput TCR beta sequencing to assess whether each TCR beta V gene segment acted as functional or pseudogenic. In addition to the first cohort of 500 to 850 subjects, a separate validation cohort of approximately 130 different subjects was used. Among 300 to 500 genotyped donors of the cohort, an average of roughly 230,000 unique TCR beta nucleotide sequences was sequenced per donor, of which about 19% were non-productive. Every discovery cohort repertoire had been produced on one sequencing platform. Of the roughly 430 genotyped donors, roughly 80% fell in the genetic ancestry cluster associated with self-reported Caucasian donors. High-throughput TCR immunosequencing, statistical association of individual TCRs with disease status, and machine learning were combined to predict cytomegalovirus infection status. In a later genetic analysis, genome-wide SNP genotypes for about 65% of the roughly 670 donors were used, and that subset was treated as a discovery cohort. The number of donors typed differed by locus, with 629-630 for A, B, C, DRB1 and DQB1, approximately 500 for DQA1, over 600 for DPA1, and roughly 450 for DPB1. Because of strong linkage in the cohort, roughly five DR-DQ haplotypes were treated as single units for association and clustering. An early release that covered more than 550 HLA-typed donors contained approximately 300 gigabases of sequencing data and tens of millions of unique TCR sequences. Using immunosequencing, the study profiled T cell repertoires from around 680 subjects and related those repertoires to cytomegalovirus serostatus. The study aimed to test whether signatures of past pathogen exposure could be identified by cataloging public T cell receptors. A later analysis re-examined previously published TCR beta repertoires from about 670 donors and added high-resolution HLA genotyping to investigate patterns of TCR occurrence. Both class I and class II loci were covered by HLA typing, at four-digit resolution. What the research found in general, with its limitations: A total of roughly 160 TCR beta chains were listed by the study as associated with cytomegalovirus. The sequencing pipeline was judged likely to have produced a cluster of highly shared sequence variants as a technical artifact. Presence/absence analyses assumed roughly uniform sequencing depth across donors, an assumption that may not hold. According to the authors, the approach could potentially be generalized to other disease states and immunological phenotypes. In an earlier analysis of under 600 of the donors, most TCR beta V segments were observed in productive rearrangements about 90% or about 30% of the time, broadly matching IMGT annotations. Because counts were too low, seventeen rarely observed V segments, including chromosome 9 orphons, were left out of the earlier analysis of about 500 of the donors. In this cohort, only TCR beta chains were sequenced, and detectable features were limited by the absence of alpha or paired-chain data. Linkage disequilibrium might explain the correlated functional status among segregating V segments, but an unknown experimental factor could not be ruled out. For the cohort, immune exposure information was limited to CMV serostatus. Cytomegalovirus status was reported to be diagnosed by the classifier with high specificity and sensitivity in both the original and validation cohorts. A later genetic analysis reported fewer N-insertions in productive TCRs among donors in an Asian-associated ancestry cluster than the roughly 620-donor mean. A later analysis associated 15,000 to 20,000 TCR beta sequences with specific HLA alleles at a false discovery rate of 0.05. In vitro tests confirmed that a few of the cytomegalovirus-associated TCR beta chains recognize cytomegalovirus antigens. Because HLA typing was missing for some donors at each locus, association tests included only the typed subset. A further reported finding was that TCR beta sequences accurately predicted the HLA-A and HLA-B alleles for most subjects in the first cohort. While some public TCRs were present in many individuals, most TCR sequences turned up only very rarely across donors. Several of the top co-occurrence clusters appeared to be linked to parvovirus B19, influenza, CMV and Epstein-Barr virus, according to a later analysis. An association between a missense DCLRE1C variant and V-gene and J-gene trimming of TCR beta chains was found in a later genetic analysis and replicated in an independent cohort. In a later analysis, most CMV-associated TCR beta chains were found to appear HLA-restricted, with HLA associations seemingly driven largely by CMV exposure. In a later analysis, HLA-associated TCR beta chains were found to be more clonally expanded and to have lower generation probabilities than equally common non-associated chains. Some IMGT-functional V segments, including TRBV6-2 and TRBV6-3, could not be distinguished by the 87-base-pair reads and were therefore excluded. Strong co-occurrence of HLA alleles, especially DR and DQ, made assigning TCR associations to individual alleles difficult. In a later analysis, the rate of TCR association differed among HLA loci, with DRB1 alleles having the most associated TCRs and HLA-C alleles having the fewest.

Worth noting for this clone: Which antigen it targets is not known. There are no base qualities to consult, and no much larger clone falls within one base.

The junction carries 12 bases between V and J, which are trimmed by 3 bases and 6 bases respectively. From the cysteine up to the phenylalanine, the CDR3 has a length of 13 residues. The only DNA kept is the CDR3, 39 bases in frame from the first base. The germline V gene (reference sequence) specifies SEHNR as CDR1 and FQNEAQ as CDR2. The cohort consisted of 650 to 700 healthy bone marrow donors. At the time of sampling, all cohort members were nominally healthy, though unrecorded immune exposures were likely present. The donor tested CMV seronegative and was one of the 352 seronegative cohort members. A peripheral blood sample was collected from each donor, and TCR beta sequencing was performed on peripheral blood mononuclear cells. Genomic DNA extraction from the blood cell samples was performed with the Qiagen DNeasy Blood Extraction Kit. Preparation of the library involved the immunoSEQ multiplex PCR assay. The multiplex PCR relied on a mix of 60 forward primers for TCR Vbeta segments and 13 reverse primers for TCR Jbeta segments. Amplification of the CDR3 region of rearranged TCR beta genes was performed with a multiplex PCR assay on genomic DNA. On the Illumina HiSeq System, the amplified TCR beta libraries were sequenced as 87-base-pair reads. Concerning the study's data processing: A later analysis tallied roughly 78 million unique TCR beta chains across the roughly 610 repertoires, and approximately 12 million of those chains were shared by two or more donors. A nearest-neighbor algorithm error-corrected the raw reads and collapsed the reads into unique sequences, merging closely related sequences to remove PCR and sequencing errors. Alignment of CDR3 sequences to IMGT reference sequences was used to assign V, D and J gene segments. For a sequence to be retained, at least a six-nucleotide match to both a V gene segment and a J gene segment was required. Rearrangements were classified as productive when the CDR3 lacked stop codons and remained in frame with V and J, and all other rearrangements were classified as non-productive. Following IMGT convention, CDR3 was defined as the stretch from the second conserved V-encoded cysteine up to the conserved J-encoded phenylalanine. The earlier analysis of some 540 of the donors excluded any sequence lacking an unambiguous match to a single V gene segment. In an earlier analysis of about 590 of the donors, a V segment was called functional when productive rearrangements were above 56.7%, and segregating when the standard deviation between donors exceeded 5%. A statistical classification framework was built for diagnosing cytomegalovirus status from the catalog of TCR beta chain sequences. V and J gene assignment, in a later analysis, came from comparing TCR nucleotide sequences with IMGT/GENE-DB human TR gene sequences. The TCRdist pipeline was used in a later analysis to assign CDR3 sequences and most-parsimonious VDJ recombination scenarios. In a later analysis, each TCR beta chain was defined by its CDR3 amino acid sequence together with its V-gene family, and reads without a unique V-gene family were excluded. In a later analysis, some 600 highly shared, low-generation-probability nucleotide sequences were removed to address suspected cross-contamination and a sequencing artifact. A later analysis calculated a clonal expansion index for each public chain from normalized within-repertoire ranks of inferred template counts. A later analysis computed generation probabilities with a VDJ recombination model fitted to out-of-frame rearrangements, and checked the results against IGoR. In a later analysis, hypergeometric tests were used to score TCR-TCR, TCR-HLA and TCR-CMV co-occurrence, with a repertoire-size bias correction applied to TCR pairs. In a later analysis, false discovery rates were estimated by permuting HLA or CMV assignments 20 times. In a later analysis, co-occurring TCRs were grouped with DBSCAN, and TCRdist sequence similarity was added when clustering was performed within HLA-allele-positive subsets. For co-occurrence clustering, repertoires with fewer than 30,000 or more than 120,000 public chains were excluded, along with roughly five repertoires with anomalous nucleotide sharing. TCRdb carries this immuneACCESS record with in-frame sequences only. Its versions omit some clonotypes, under half of them owing to an unresolved V gene in the studies checked, with the rest unexplained. V, J and clone size derive from that table, while D and trimming were established from the DNA sequence. The sample table contains roughly 160,000 clones; only one count was recorded for around 80% of them. The top ten constitute around 5% of the sample.

This chain joins TRBV7-9 to TRBJ2-7; no confident D gene assignment can be made. The TCR originated in a man aged 25-40 years in good health and CMV-seronegative. Input material: PBMCs. The sequenced DNA: TGTGCCAGCAGCTTCCCTGCAGGTGGCGAGCAGTACTTC. Its protein product is CASSFPAGGEQYF.